This entry describes one T cell receptor (beta chain). Its antigen is currently unknown. In germline, CDR1 is SEHNR, CDR2 FQNEAQ (reference sequence). This CDR3 is 12 amino acids long. Between the trimmed V and J ends, which lost 4 bases and 4 bases, there was a span of 7 bases. This specimen belongs to a study of T cell responses to AZD1222 COVID-19 vaccine. Study results and caveats: The donors showed a predominance of white British ancestry and of females, with possible underestimation of clonal diversity. Spike as a whole was targeted by vaccine-associated CD4 TCRs, dominant at 160-218 and 743-854. Targets within unmutated variant regions were reportedly found for nearly half of spike-specific TCRs. At baseline, just six or seven AZD1222 recipients tested seropositive.

The table came from immunoSEQ multiplex PCR; TCRdb's copy has only in-frame clones and leaves some out. The sample yields some 120,000 clones, roughly nine tenths seen once. The specimen was peripheral blood, collected on day 0 of AZD1222 vaccination. The chain combines TRBV7-9 with TRBJ1-1; D perhaps matches TRBD1 (6 bases). This TCR derives from an adult in good health. The CDR3 loop reads CASSSRGTEAFF. The CDR3 coding sequence is TGTGCCAGCAGCTCCAGGGGCACTGAAGCTTTCTTT.